This T cell receptor (beta chain) was profiled in a study of blood T cell repertoires in COVID-19. Generated by immunoSEQ multiplex PCR, the TCRdb table keeps only in-frame clones and is missing some. This sample has around 40,000 clones, with almost 85% found just once. CDR1 LGHNT and CDR2 FRNRAP come from the germline V gene. V trimming: 4 bases; J trimming: 6 bases; junction bases outside the gene matches: 4. There are 14 residues in the CDR3. This clonotype originated in a human donor in a cohort sampled during active COVID-19. V gene TRBV12-5 combines with J gene TRBJ2-2, with TRBD1 identical over 8 bases. Sequences were obtained from peripheral blood. CDR3: CASGSGQAAGELFF. The CDR3 DNA reads TGTGCTAGTGGTTCGGGACAGGCCGCCGGGGAGCTGTTTTTT.